This T cell receptor (beta chain) was identified in a study of cytomegalovirus exposure and HLA in healthy donors. The CDR3 is 14 amino acids. In germline, CDR1 is ENHRY, CDR2 SYGVKD. J gave up 6 bases and V 6 bases, and 10 bases lay outside the gene matches. 60 Vbeta and 13 Jbeta primers were used in PCR. Profiling relied on immunoSEQ multiplex PCR, and the TCRdb table lists in-frame clones only, not all of them. The profile shows some 100,000 clones, roughly 80% of them singletons. This TCR derives from a male donor in good health and CMV-seropositive. The J gene is TRBJ1-2, the V gene TRBV10-3; TRBD1 matches at 7 bases. Input material: PBMCs. CDR3 nucleotides: TGTGCCATCAGATACCAGGGGGACGTGGATGGCTACACCTTC. This translates into CAIRYQGDVDGYTF.